These 25 T cell receptor beta chains came from one sample sequenced in a study of long-term antiretroviral therapy in people with HIV. It was version v3.0 of the immunoSEQ assay that was run at survey level. Measured with immunoSEQ multiplex PCR; TCRdb has only the in-frame clones, and not every one. The table lists about 16,000 clones, 77% of them singletons. The sequences come from unsorted PBMCs, collected 2.1 years after starting antiretroviral therapy. The receptor set was obtained from a man aged 35-49 years with HIV.

By share, this clone counts as medium-sized. The chain has TRBV9 and TRBJ1-1; D possibly corresponds to TRBD1 (5 bases). The CDR3 is 13 residues long. Germline V gene sequence: CDR1 SGDLS, CDR2 YYNGEE. Trimming took 3 bases from V and 2 from J, leaving 8 bases between them. The CDR3 protein is CASSGGVNTEAFF. The CDR3 coding sequence is TGTGCCAGCAGCGGGGGGGTAAACACTGAAGCTTTCTTT.

The V call is TRBV10-3, the J call TRBJ1-6; tentatively, D is TRBD1 (5 bases). Trimming removed 4 bases from V and 8 bases from J, with 6 bases in between. The CDR3 runs to 12 residues. Germline CDR1 reads ENHRY; CDR2 reads SYGVKD. CDR3: CAISGGDSPLHF. The CDR3 DNA sequence: TGTGCCATCAGTGGGGGGGATTCACCCCTCCACTTT.

This clone showed up just once. CDR3 residues: CASRTTWGGNNEQFF. The CDR3 nucleotides are TGCGCCAGCAGGACGACCTGGGGAGGGAACAATGAGCAGTTCTTC. The chain carries TRBV10-2 and TRBJ2-1, with TRBD2 matching over 7 bases. This CDR3 is built from 15 residues. Trimming cost V 6 bases and J 5 bases; bases outside gene matches: 10. Germline values: CDR1 WSHSY, CDR2 SAAADI.

The gene calls are TRBV7-9 and TRBJ2-1, with TRBD1 matching over 7 bases. V trimming: 5 bases; J trimming: 3 bases; junction bases outside the gene matches: 7. Germline loops: CDR1 SEHNR, CDR2 FQNEAQ (reference sequence). This CDR3 spans 15 amino acids. CDR3 bases: TGTGCCAGCAGCGAATCCGGGACAGACTACAATGAGCAGTTCTTC. Amino acids: CASSESGTDYNEQFF.

The genes are TRBV5-1 and TRBJ2-3; D call uncertain. The V end lost 3 bases, the J end lost 2 bases, and 16 bases lay between the germline ends. The germline gives CDR1 SGHRS, CDR2 YFSETQ. There are 16 residues in the CDR3. CDR3 in DNA: TGCGCCAGCAGCTCCCCAGGAACAGATCTCACAGATACGCAGTATTTT. This translates into CASSSPGTDLTDTQYF.

This sequence joins TRBV27 and TRBJ1-1; D is perhaps TRBD1 (5 bases). The CDR3 is 14 residues long. Trimming stripped 6 bases from V and 7 bases from J, with 18 bases between. From germline, CDR1 is MNHEY and CDR2 SMNVEV (reference sequence). CDR3 residues: CASRTLQAGGEAFF. CDR3 bases: TGTGCCAGCAGGACTCTACAGGCGGGGGGTGAAGCTTTCTTT.

The rearrangement links TRBV12-5 to TRBJ2-6, with D possibly TRBD1 on 6 matching bases. The V end was cut by 0 bases, the J end by 4 bases, with 13 bases between. The CDR3 has 17 amino acids. Germline assignment: CDR1 LGHNT and CDR2 FRNRAP. The DNA of the CDR3 is TGTGCTAGTGGTTTGGTAGTGGGGGCGGGCGGGGCCAACGTCCTGACTTTC. Translated: CASGLVVGAGGANVLTF.

The rearrangement links TRBV18 to TRBJ1-3, with no clear D. The CDR3 spans 14 residues. Per germline, CDR1 KGHSH and CDR2 LQKENI. V lost 2 bases to trimming and J lost 4 bases, with 9 bases between them. The CDR3 DNA sequence: TGTGCCAGCTCACCAGGGAGGAGAGGAAACACCATATATTTT. Its translation is CASSPGRRGNTIYF.

This clone occurred a few times. The V and J genes are TRBV5-4 and TRBJ2-7; 7 nucleotides line up with TRBD1. The CDR3 runs 12 residues. The junction had 2 bases not matched to a gene; V was cut back by 4 bases and J by 4 bases. Germline CDR1 reads SGHNT; CDR2 reads YYREEE (reference sequence). CDR3 DNA sequence: TGTGCCAGCAGCATACAGGGGTACGAGCAGTACTTC. Its protein product is CASSIQGYEQYF. Full variable domain (outside the CDR3, taken from reference TRBV5-4 and TRBJ2-7): ETGVTQSPTHLIKTRGQQVTLRCSSQSGHNTVSWYQQALGQGPQFIFQYYREEENGRGNFPPRFSGLQFPNYSSELNVNALELDDSALYLCASSIQGYEQYFGPGTRLTVT.

V usage is TRBV6-5 and J usage is TRBJ2-1, with TRBD2 matching over 12 bases. This CDR3 is 14 amino acids long. The trim removed 0 bases at V and 14 bases at J, leaving 5 bases unmatched. The germline V gene encodes CDR1 MNHEY and CDR2 SVGAGI. CDR3 residues: CASSYSSSGGAEFF. In DNA, the CDR3 is TGTGCCAGCAGTTACTCCTCTAGCGGGGGGGCGGAGTTCTTC.

Points on this clone: Other DNA variants within this sample encode the same CDR3. V usage is TRBV7-2 and J usage is TRBJ1-6; weak D call: TRBD1 (6 bases). CDR1 and CDR2 from the germline V gene are SGHTA and FQGNSA. The CDR3 length is 14 residues. Trimming pared 4 bases from V and 7 bases from J, leaving 11 bases between. CDR3 coding DNA: TGTGCCAGCAGCTCGAGGACAGCGAATTCACCCCTCCACTTT. Protein product: CASSSRTANSPLHF. Drawing the rest from reference TRBV7-2 and TRBJ1-6, the complete variable domain is GAGVSQSPSNKVTEKGKDVELRCDPISGHTALYWYRQSLGQGLEFLIYFQGNSAPDKSGLPSDRFSAERTGGSVSTLTIQRTQQEDSAVYLCASSSRTANSPLHFGNGTRLTVT.

The chain links TRBV7-9 to TRBJ2-7; the D is unclear. The CDR3 has 16 amino acids. The germline CDR1 and CDR2 sequences are SEHNR and FQNEAQ (reference sequence). The V gene lost 7 bases and the J gene lost 4 bases, with 23 bases spanning the gap. CDR3 sequence (DNA): TGTGCCAGCATCCCAACCCCCCGATCTTCCCGTTACGAGCAGTACTTC. Its translation: CASIPTPRSSRYEQYF.

V is TRBV13 and J is TRBJ1-1, with D perhaps matching TRBD1 (6 bases). Germline loops: CDR1 PRHDT, CDR2 FYEKMQ (reference sequence). The length of the CDR3 is 14 residues. V lost 3 bases, J lost 12 bases, and 20 bases lay in between. In nucleotides, the CDR3 is TGTGCCAGCAGCTTCACTACAGGGACATCTGGATCTTTCTTT. It yields the protein CASSFTTGTSGSFF.

This clone has only a few counts. The V gene is TRBV10-3, the J gene TRBJ1-2; tentative D call: TRBD1 (5 bases). This CDR3 comprises 11 residues. V gave up 11 bases and J gave up 2 bases, with 9 bases separating them. Germline CDR1 is ENHRY and CDR2 is SYGVKD. The CDR3: CAGRGNYGYTF. Written as DNA, the CDR3 is TGTGCCGGGCGGGGGAACTATGGCTACACCTTC.

The sample holds a few counts of this clone. This sequence joins TRBV6-5 and TRBJ2-7; 10 nucleotides line up with TRBD1. This CDR3 is built from 15 residues. Germline loops: CDR1 MNHEY, CDR2 SVGAGI. With 6 bases clipped from V and 2 bases from J, the junction kept 7 bases outside the gene matches. The DNA of the CDR3 is TGTGCCAGCAGCCCGGGACAGGGGTACCCCTACGAGCAGTACTTC. Translation gives CASSPGQGYPYEQYF.

The chain uses TRBV7-9 and TRBJ1-2; D might be TRBD1 (5 bases). Germline V CDR1 and CDR2: SEHNR, FQNEAQ (reference sequence). The CDR3 runs 14 residues. Trimming left V 5 bases short and J 4 bases short, with 14 bases between. The CDR3 sequence: CASSPRDSPYGYTF. The CDR3 bases are TGTGCCAGCAGCCCCCGCGACAGCCCCTATGGCTACACCTTC.

V is TRBV11-2 and J is TRBJ1-6, with unresolved D. This CDR3 spans 18 amino acids. In germline, CDR1 is SGHAT, CDR2 FQNNGV. V was trimmed by 5 bases and J by 0 bases, leaving 17 bases between them. The CDR3 protein is CASSARTPSSSYNSPLHF. The CDR3 DNA is TGTGCCAGCAGCGCAAGGACTCCCTCGAGCTCCTATAATTCACCCCTCCACTTT.

The chain combines TRBV5-1 with TRBJ1-5; D possibly corresponds to TRBD1 (5 bases). The CDR3 length is 14 residues. V was shortened by 0 bases and J by 6 bases, with 10 bases between the two germline ends. Germline assignment: CDR1 SGHRS and CDR2 YFSETQ. The CDR3 sequence is CASSLGREGQPQHF. CDR3 coding DNA: TGCGCCAGCAGCTTGGGCAGGGAGGGTCAGCCCCAGCATTTT.

The chain recombines TRBV6-4 with TRBJ1-5, with a tentative D call TRBD1 (5 bases). V lost 4 bases to trimming and J lost 6 bases, with 10 bases between them. Germline V gene data show CDR1 as MRHNA and CDR2 as SNTAGT. There are 13 residues in the CDR3. The DNA for the CDR3 is TGTGCCAGCAGTGCCGGGGACGGTCAGCCCCAGCATTTT. This sequence encodes CASSAGDGQPQHF.

This chain connects TRBV18 to TRBJ2-2, with 8 bases identical to TRBD1. Losses at the gene ends were 3 bases for V and 3 bases for J; bases not matched to a gene: 3. The CDR3 runs 15 residues. Germline CDR1 KGHSH, CDR2 LQKENI. In nucleotides, the CDR3 is TGTGCCAGCTCACCGCCGGACAGGGACACCGGGGAGCTGTTTTTT. Amino acid sequence: CASSPPDRDTGELFF.

The J gene is TRBJ2-7, the V gene TRBV29-1, with TRBD1 matching 9 bases. This CDR3 has 15 residues. Germline V lookup: CDR1 SQVTM, CDR2 ANQGSEA. The V gene end was trimmed by 5 bases and the J gene end by 2 bases; junction bases not matched to a gene: 10. The CDR3 protein is CSVRGTGTFPYEQYF. The CDR3 nucleotides read TGCAGCGTTCGGGGGACAGGGACTTTTCCCTACGAGCAGTACTTC.

V usage is TRBV7-9 and J usage is TRBJ2-7; D not certain. CDR3 length: 15 amino acids. The V end was cut by 4 bases, the J end by 2 bases, with 15 bases between. CDR1 SEHNR and CDR2 FQNEAQ come from the germline V gene (reference sequence). CDR3 amino acids: CASSSYTHEAYEQYF. The CDR3 nucleotides are TGTGCCAGCAGCTCATACACCCATGAGGCCTACGAGCAGTACTTC.

This rearrangement joins TRBV11-3 to TRBJ2-7; D not resolved. This CDR3 is 11 amino acids long. The germline gives CDR1 SGHNT, CDR2 YENEEA. Trimming removed 4 bases from V and 4 bases from J, with 5 bases in between. CDR3 sequence (DNA): TGTGCCAGCAGCTCACCTTACGAGCAGTACTTC. Its translation is CASSSPYEQYF.

This clone was observed a single time. This sequence joins TRBV5-1 and TRBJ2-7; 7 bases map to TRBD1. The CDR3 has 15 amino acids. The V segment lost 4 bases and the J segment 0 bases; nucleotides outside the gene matches: 7. Germline CDR1 and CDR2: SGHRS and YFSETQ. The CDR3 reads CASSPQGQSSYEQYF. The CDR3 nucleotides read TGCGCCAGCAGCCCTCAGGGACAGAGCTCCTACGAGCAGTACTTC.

The chain is built from TRBV7-9 and TRBJ2-1; 10 nucleotides agree with TRBD2. V shed 6 bases and J 4 bases; nucleotides not matched to a gene: 0. The CDR3 contains 13 residues. CDR1 SEHNR and CDR2 FQNEAQ come from the germline V gene (reference sequence). The CDR3 spells CASRLAGYNEQFF. The DNA of the CDR3 is TGTGCCAGCAGACTAGCGGGATACAATGAGCAGTTCTTC. Variable domain in full (rest from reference TRBV7-9 and TRBJ2-1): DTGVSQNPRHKITKRGQNVTFRCDPISEHNRLYWYRQTLGQGPEFLTYFQNEAQLEKSRLLSDRFSAERPKGSFSTLEIQRTEQGDSAMYLCASRLAGYNEQFFGPGTRLTVL.